This entry lists 27 T cell receptor beta chains sequenced from one sample in a study of beta chain features in type 1 diabetes. The whole isolated RNA underwent reverse transcription, so sequencing captured expressed TCRB transcripts. Some clones are missing from TCRdb's copy, which holds only in-frame ones; the method was immunoSEQ multiplex PCR. The sample has under 450,000 clones, approximately 15% seen once; the top ten hold roughly 0.035%. Source material: naive CD4+ T cells from blood. All receptors derive from a man younger than 45 in good health.

This sequence joins TRBV9 and TRBJ1-5; 9 bases fit TRBD1. The germline V gene has CDR1 SGDLS and CDR2 YYNGEE. Trimming took 3 bases from V and 6 from J; bases not matched to a gene: 10. This CDR3 region has 16 residues. CDR3 nucleotides: TGTGCCAGCAGCGCCAACAACAGGGGGCAAGGTCAGCCCCAGCATTTT. Translation gives CASSANNRGQGQPQHF.

V and J are TRBV10-3 and TRBJ2-5, with D perhaps TRBD2 (7 bases). Germline CDR1 ENHRY, CDR2 SYGVKD. With 3 bases removed from V and 4 bases from J, the gap between germline ends came to 12 bases. The CDR3 loop spans 14 amino acids. The CDR3 DNA follows: TGTGCCATCAGTGAAGCAAGGGGGGGAGAGACCCAGTACTTC. Its translation: CAISEARGGETQYF.

V usage is TRBV4-1 and J usage is TRBJ2-7, with D perhaps TRBD2 (5 bases). Trimming took off 1 base at V and 2 bases at J, with 15 bases between the two ends. Germline V CDR1 and CDR2: MGHRA, YSYEKL. The CDR3 is made up of 16 amino acids. Written as DNA, the CDR3 is TGCGCCAGCAGCCAAGCGGTCCAGCCCGGGACCTACGAGCAGTACTTC. It encodes CASSQAVQPGTYEQYF.

The gene calls are TRBV6-5 and TRBJ2-3; maybe TRBD2 (5 bases). Per the germline V gene, CDR1 is MNHEY and CDR2 is SVGAGI. The V and J ends lost 0 bases and 8 bases respectively, with 9 bases between them. This CDR3 spans 13 amino acids. The CDR3 loop is CASSYSEAGTQYF. DNA of the CDR3: TGTGCCAGCAGTTACTCGGAGGCGGGTACGCAGTATTTT.

J is TRBJ1-2 and V is TRBV18, with a possible D match to TRBD1 (5 bases). The CDR3 covers 14 residues. The germline V gene encodes CDR1 KGHSH and CDR2 LQKENI. V dropped 4 bases and J dropped 6 bases, with 15 bases sitting between them. The DNA for the CDR3 is TGTGCCAGCTCACTTAGGGGCCCTCCGCATGGCTACACCTTC. Translation gives CASSLRGPPHGYTF.

This clone has more than one count but fewer than ten. The rearrangement joins TRBV5-1 to TRBJ2-7, with 7 bases lining up with TRBD1. J lost 2 bases, V lost 2 bases, and 13 bases had no gene match. The CDR3 consists of 17 residues. In germline, CDR1 is SGHRS, CDR2 YFSETQ. The CDR3 sequence: CASSFGTSGTVTYEQYF. As DNA, the CDR3 is TGCGCCAGCAGCTTCGGCACCTCAGGGACAGTTACCTACGAGCAGTACTTC.

In this sample, this clone turned up a few times. This sequence joins TRBV4-1 and TRBJ1-4; 10 nucleotides line up with TRBD1. The V segment lost 0 bases and the J segment 6 bases; nucleotides outside the gene matches: 1. Germline CDR1 MGHRA, CDR2 YSYEKL. The CDR3 has 15 amino acids. The CDR3 bases are TGCGCCAGCAGCCAAGATGGGACAGGGGATGAAAAACTGTTTTTT. Protein sequence: CASSQDGTGDEKLFF.

This clone was seen a few times. The J gene is TRBJ1-2, the V gene TRBV6-5; D is perhaps TRBD1 (5 bases). CDR3 length equals 12 residues. Germline CDR1 is MNHEY and CDR2 is SVGAGI. Trimming shortened V by 10 bases and J by 3 bases, and 12 bases separated the two germline ends. As DNA, the CDR3 is TGTGCCACCGGAAGGGGTGACTATGGCTACACCTTC. The encoded protein is CATGRGDYGYTF.

This clone was seen a few times. V is TRBV30 and J is TRBJ1-5, with 7 bases that match TRBD1. This CDR3 has 14 amino acids. CDR1 is GTSNPN, CDR2 SVGIG, per germline (reference sequence). The V gene end was trimmed by 4 bases and the J gene end by 2 bases; junction bases not matched to a gene: 5. The CDR3: CAWNPTGGNQPQHF. CDR3 nucleotide sequence: TGTGCCTGGAATCCAACAGGGGGCAATCAGCCCCAGCATTTT.

V is TRBV13 and J is TRBJ2-7; D is possibly TRBD2 (6 bases). This CDR3 has 14 amino acids. Germline V lookup: CDR1 PRHDT, CDR2 FYEKMQ (reference sequence). V gave up 5 bases and J gave up 6 bases, with 17 bases separating them. The CDR3, as DNA: TGTGCCAGCAGCCGACTAGGGCTTGGGGGCGAGCAGTACTTC. This translates into CASSRLGLGGEQYF.

The rearrangement joins TRBV27 to TRBJ2-1; 10 positions match TRBD1. The CDR3 length is 13 residues. The germline gives CDR1 MNHEY, CDR2 SMNVEV (reference sequence). The trim removed 8 bases at V and 6 bases at J, leaving 4 bases unmatched. The CDR3 sequence is CASRDRGTNEQFF. CDR3 DNA sequence: TGTGCCAGCCGGGACAGGGGAACCAATGAGCAGTTCTTC.

A few counts support this clone. V and J are TRBV15 and TRBJ2-2; 8 positions agree with TRBD2. Losses at the gene ends were 3 bases for V and 9 bases for J; bases not matched to a gene: 9. Germline CDR1 reads LNHNV; CDR2 reads YYDKDF (reference sequence). The CDR3 runs 15 residues. In DNA, the CDR3 is TGTGCCACCAGCAGCCTAAGGCGGGGGGAAAGGGAGCTGTTTTTT. Protein sequence: CATSSLRRGERELFF. Based on the CDR3 plus reference TRBV15 and TRBJ2-2, the full variable domain is DAMVIQNPRYQVTQFGKPVTLSCSQTLNHNVMYWYQQKSSQAPKLLFHYYDKDFNNEADTPDNFQSRRPNTSFCFLDIRSPGLGDTAMYLCATSSLRRGERELFFGEGSRLTVL.

The chain combines TRBV4-3 with TRBJ1-4; the D gene is possibly TRBD1 (5 bases). This CDR3 is built from 17 residues. The germline gives CDR1 LGHNA, CDR2 YSLEER. Between the trimmed V and J ends, which lost 1 base and 3 bases, there was a span of 15 bases. CDR3 residues: CASSQGSVGTANEKLFF. CDR3 coding DNA: TGCGCCAGCAGCCAAGGTTCGGTAGGGACGGCTAATGAAAAACTGTTTTTT.

This clone was observed a few times. V is TRBV2 and J is TRBJ1-5, with TRBD1 matching 8 bases. The CDR3 spans 12 residues. CDR1 is SNHLY and CDR2 is FYNNEI in the germline V gene. Unmatched junction bases numbered 4, after V lost 5 bases and J lost 10 bases. The CDR3 DNA is TGTGCCAGCAGTCGCGGACAGGGTCCCCAGCATTTT. Encoded protein: CASSRGQGPQHF.

This clone was seen more than once but under ten times. One end of the junction is discordant with germline, which a read error may explain. The V call is TRBV30, the J call TRBJ2-3; D may be TRBD2 (6 bases). The CDR3 is 11 residues long. Germline V gives CDR1 GTSNPN, CDR2 SVGIG (reference sequence). DNA of the CDR3: TGTGCCTGGAGTGTAACCTGGGAGGCTCATTTT. Translation gives CAWSVTWEAHF.

This rearrangement joins TRBV30 to TRBJ2-1, with 14 bases that match TRBD2. The V segment lost 2 bases and the J segment 10 bases; nucleotides outside the gene matches: 7. This CDR3 comprises 15 residues. In germline, CDR1 is GTSNPN, CDR2 SVGIG (reference sequence). CDR3 in DNA: TGTGCCTGGAGTACTGGACTAGCGGGAGGTCGCGAGCAGTTCTTC. This codes for CAWSTGLAGGREQFF. The variable domain in full, completed from reference TRBV30 and TRBJ2-1, reads SQTIHQWPATLVQPVGSPLSLECTVEGTSNPNLYWYRQAAGRGLQLLFYSVGIGQISSEVPQNLSASRPQDRQFILSSKKLLLSDSGFYLCAWSTGLAGGREQFFGPGTRLTVL.

The chain uses TRBV11-3 and TRBJ2-3; D may match TRBD1 or TRBD2 (5 bases each). Trimming took off 0 bases at V and 7 bases at J, with 23 bases between the two ends. From germline, CDR1 is SGHNT and CDR2 YENEEA. The CDR3 loop spans 18 amino acids. DNA for the CDR3: TGTGCCAGCAGCTTAGACAGTCGTGGTTGGAGGTGGGGACATACGCAGTATTTT. It yields the protein CASSLDSRGWRWGHTQYF.

This clone was recorded a few times. V usage is TRBV9 and J usage is TRBJ2-7; 8 bases are a match to TRBD2. The CDR3 length is 15 residues. CDR1 is SGDLS and CDR2 is YYNGEE in the germline V gene. Trimming removed 0 bases from V and 3 bases from J; junction bases left unmatched: 5. The DNA of the CDR3 is TGTGCCAGCAGCGTAGATGCTAGCGGGTTCTACGAGCAGTACTTC. Amino acid sequence: CASSVDASGFYEQYF.

This clone was observed a few times. The V call is TRBV6-6, the J call TRBJ2-1; 9 positions agree with TRBD1. The CDR3 loop spans 13 amino acids. Germline CDR1 and CDR2: MNHNY and SVGAGI (reference sequence). The junction had 12 bases not matched to a gene; V was cut back by 11 bases and J by 10 bases. The CDR3 loop reads CAGQQQGAWEQFF. The CDR3 nucleotides read TGTGCCGGCCAGCAACAGGGGGCTTGGGAGCAGTTCTTC.

This rearrangement joins TRBV28 to TRBJ2-5; D gene unclear. The CDR3 spans 12 residues. V dropped 5 bases and J dropped 4 bases, with 8 bases sitting between them. Germline loops: CDR1 MDHEN, CDR2 SYDVKM. CDR3 DNA sequence: TGTGCCAGCAGTCCGGCCATAGAGACCCAGTACTTC. This sequence encodes CASSPAIETQYF.

In its sample, this clone was seen a few times. The CDR3 here is CASSTWGTEAFF. In DNA, the CDR3 is TGTGCCAGCAGCACTTGGGGAACTGAAGCTTTCTTT. This chain uses TRBV6-5 with TRBJ1-1; D gene uncertain. CDR1 and CDR2 from the germline V gene are MNHEY and SVGAGI. Trimming stripped 6 bases from V and 5 bases from J, with 10 bases between. This CDR3 has 12 residues.

This sequence joins TRBV7-6 and TRBJ2-3; a possible D gene is TRBD2 (6 bases). CDR1 is SGHVS, CDR2 FNYEAQ, per germline. This CDR3 comprises 17 residues. V was trimmed by 0 bases and J by 2 bases, leaving 15 bases between them. The CDR3 nucleotides are TGTGCCAGCAGCTTAGCTAGTGGCGCGGGGCCCACAGATACGCAGTATTTT. Its protein is CASSLASGAGPTDTQYF.

This clone occurred a few times. The V and J genes are TRBV18 and TRBJ2-7; D is possibly TRBD2 (6 bases). Trimming took 0 bases from V and 2 from J, leaving 11 bases between them. Germline CDR1 KGHSH, CDR2 LQKENI. The CDR3 covers 15 residues. CDR3 nucleotides: TGTGCCAGCTCACCACCGCGGGGCACGGCCTACGAGCAGTACTTC. This gives the protein CASSPPRGTAYEQYF.

A few counts support this clone. The rearrangement uses TRBV29-1 and TRBJ2-6, with unresolved D. Germline V gene sequence: CDR1 SQVTM, CDR2 ANQGSEA. The CDR3 spans 13 residues. Trimming took off 6 bases at V and 4 bases at J, with 10 bases between the two ends. Here the CDR3 reads CSVGRRGANVLTF. DNA for the CDR3: TGCAGCGTCGGCCGACGGGGGGCCAACGTCCTGACTTTC.

In its sample, this clone was seen a few times. The final CDR3 position lacks the conserved phenylalanine or tryptophan, pointing to a likely read error. The DNA is left out, because the CDR3 cannot be placed on it with certainty; the CDR3 is given as TCRdb lists it. This chain joins TRBV5-4 and TRBJ2-4; TRBD2, the table's D call, was not compared with the DNA. Looked up from germline, CDR1 is SGHNT and CDR2 is YYREEE (reference sequence). Inclusive of both ends, the CDR3 amounts to 13 amino acids. CDR3: CASSHPRLAVTSI.

With respect to this clone: At one end the junction does not follow the germline gene, possibly because of a read error. The rearrangement joins TRBV5-6 to TRBJ2-5; no definite D call. This CDR3 contains 13 residues. The V gene's germline CDR1 is SGHDT and CDR2 YYEEEE. The CDR3, as DNA: TGTGCCAGCAGCCCCGTCTTACAAGAGACCCAATACTTC. It yields the protein CASSPVLQETQYF.

The gene calls are TRBV7-6 and TRBJ2-3, with D perhaps being TRBD1 or TRBD2 (5 bases each). The germline CDR1 and CDR2 sequences are SGHVS and FNYEAQ. V was cut by 2 bases and J by 4 bases, with 19 bases left in between. The CDR3 runs 17 residues. For the CDR3, the DNA is TGTGCCAGCAGCTTAACGGTGACGGGGTGGGGGTCAGATACGCAGTATTTT. Translating gives CASSLTVTGWGSDTQYF.